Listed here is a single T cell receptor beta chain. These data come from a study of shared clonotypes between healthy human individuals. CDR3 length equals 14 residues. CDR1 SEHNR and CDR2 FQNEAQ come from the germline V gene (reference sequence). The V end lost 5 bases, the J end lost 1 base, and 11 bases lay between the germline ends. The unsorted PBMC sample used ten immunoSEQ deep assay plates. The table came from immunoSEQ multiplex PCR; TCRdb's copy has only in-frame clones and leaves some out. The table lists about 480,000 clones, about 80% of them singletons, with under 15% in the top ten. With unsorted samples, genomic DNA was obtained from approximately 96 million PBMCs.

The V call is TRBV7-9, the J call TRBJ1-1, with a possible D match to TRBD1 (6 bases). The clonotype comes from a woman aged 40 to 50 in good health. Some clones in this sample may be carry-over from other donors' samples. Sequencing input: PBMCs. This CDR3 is CASSPEGENTEAFF. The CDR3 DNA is TGTGCCAGCAGCCCGGAGGGGGAGAACACTGAAGCTTTCTTT.